A selection of T cell receptor beta chains follows, all from one sample in a study of T cell responses to AZD1222 COVID-19 vaccine. This table comes from immunoSEQ multiplex PCR, and its TCRdb copy is limited to in-frame clones, with some not included. Here the sample spans 140,000 to 150,000 clones, 90% to 95% being singletons. Source: peripheral blood, taken on day 0 of AZD1222 vaccination. Every receptor here comes from an adult in good health. Each CDR3 is given with its conserved first and last residue. A D gene is named only where the DNA matches it firmly. Clone size is shown for a subset of rows, as once, few, many or a class of expanded clone.

.,TRBJ2-3,once,TRBV18,TGTGCCAGCTCACCACCGGCAGGTACGCAGTATTTT,CASSPPAGTQYF
.,TRBJ1-1,.,TRBV6-5,TGTGCCAGCTCCCGAGTCCGGAACACTGAAGCTTTCTTT,CASSRVRNTEAFF
TRBD1,TRBJ1-4,.,TRBV2,TGTGCCAGCAGGGTGACAGGGCTGGGGAATGAAAAACTGTTTTTT,CASRVTGLGNEKLFF
.,TRBJ1-1,.,TRBV6-2/TRBV6-3,TGTGCCAGCAGTTACAGGGGGAACACTGAAGCTTTCTTT,CASSYRGNTEAFF
.,TRBJ1-6,once,TRBV9,TGTGCCAGCAGCGTAGGACAGATTAATTCACCCCTCCACTTT,CASSVGQINSPLHF
.,TRBJ1-5,.,TRBV6-5,TGTGCCAGCAGTATCGGGACACTTAGCAATCAGCCCCAGCATTTT,CASSIGTLSNQPQHF
TRBD2,TRBJ2-3,.,TRBV9,TGTGCCAGCAGCGTAGCTACCGGGGGGGCGAGCACAGATACGCAGTATTTT,CASSVATGGASTDTQYF
TRBD1,TRBJ2-1,.,TRBV7-2,TGTGCCAGCAGCTGGACAGGCGATCAACGTGATGAGCAGTTCTTC,CASSWTGDQRDEQFF
TRBD1,TRBJ1-4,.,TRBV7-2,TGTGCCAGCAGCTTACGGCAGGGGGTTAATGAAAAACTGTTTTTT,CASSLRQGVNEKLFF
.,TRBJ1-5,.,TRBV5-1,TGCGCCAGCAGCCCGGGACCTAATCAGCCCCAGCATTTT,CASSPGPNQPQHF
.,TRBJ1-3,.,TRBV7-9,TGTGCCAGCAGGCATGACGCCTCGGGAAACACCATATATTTT,CASRHDASGNTIYF
.,TRBJ1-3,.,TRBV6-5,TGTGCCAGCAGAGGGACCGGAGTGGGCACCATATATTTT,CASRGTGVGTIYF
.,TRBJ1-5,once,TRBV6-5,TGTGCCAGCAGGAGCTTAGGGCATCCGTATCAGCCCCAGCATTTT,CASRSLGHPYQPQHF
.,TRBJ1-4,.,TRBV5-1,TGCGCCAGCAGCTTGGTTCTGGGGCCAACAACTAATGAAAAACTGTTTTTT,CASSLVLGPTTNEKLFF
.,TRBJ2-1,.,TRBV11-2,TGTGCCAGCAGCTTAGGGCCGAGCTCCTACAATGAGCAGTTCTTC,CASSLGPSSYNEQFF
TRBD2,TRBJ2-5,once,TRBV4-1,TGCGCCAGCAGCCAAGAATGGGGCGGGGGGGAGACCCAGTACTTC,CASSQEWGGGETQYF
.,TRBJ1-1,.,TRBV12-3/TRBV12-4,TGTGCCAGCACTAAGGGCTTGAACACTGAAGCTTTCTTT,CASTKGLNTEAFF
.,TRBJ1-3,.,TRBV9,TGTGCCAGCAGCGTGTCGGCAAACTCTGGAAACACCATATATTTT,CASSVSANSGNTIYF
.,TRBJ1-1,once,TRBV29-1,TGCAGCGTTGTACAGGGAGACACTGAAGCTTTCTTT,CSVVQGDTEAFF
.,TRBJ2-7,.,TRBV7-3,TGTGCCAGCACCTTAAGAGCTAGCCTCGGCGAGCAGTACTTC,CASTLRASLGEQYF
TRBD1,TRBJ2-1,.,TRBV5-1,TGCGCCAGCAGCGGTGACAGGGGGAATGAGCAGTTCTTC,CASSGDRGNEQFF
.,TRBJ1-1,.,TRBV5-1,TGCGCCAGCAGCTTGGGGCGGAACACTGAAGCTTTCTTT,CASSLGRNTEAFF
.,TRBJ1-1,.,TRBV6-6,TGTGCCAGCAGCTGGTTAGAGGGGTCGGAAGCTTTCTTT,CASSWLEGSEAFF
.,TRBJ2-7,.,TRBV18,TGTGCCAGCTCACCTGGACACTACTACGAGCAGTACTTC,CASSPGHYYEQYF
.,TRBJ2-5,.,TRBV29-1,TGCAGCGTTGTATTTAACGGTGGGGGCGGAGAGACCCAGTACTTC,CSVVFNGGGGETQYF
TRBD1,TRBJ1-3,.,TRBV9,TGTGCCAGCAGCGTAGCTGGACAGGGGAAAAACACCATATATTTT,CASSVAGQGKNTIYF
TRBD1,TRBJ1-4,.,TRBV5-1,TGCGCCAGCAGCGGGACAGGGGCTAATGAAAAACTGTTTTTT,CASSGTGANEKLFF
.,TRBJ2-1,.,TRBV2,TGTGCCAGCAGTGGACTGCCGACCGGTGAGCAGTTCTTC,CASSGLPTGEQFF
TRBD2,TRBJ2-1,.,TRBV6-5,TGTGCCAGCACCATTCGGCGGGAGGTTTACAATGAGCAGTTCTTC,CASTIRREVYNEQFF
TRBD1,TRBJ2-7,.,TRBV4-1,TGCGCCAGCAGCCATCGAATCACCGGGACAGGGTACGAGCAGTACTTC,CASSHRITGTGYEQYF
.,TRBJ2-1,once,TRBV2,TGTGCCAGCAGTCCGGGGGAAACATCGGTCGACAATGAGCAGTTCTTC,CASSPGETSVDNEQFF
TRBD1,TRBJ2-5,.,TRBV5-4,TGTGCCAGCACGGGGACAGACCAAGAGACCCAGTACTTC,CASTGTDQETQYF
.,TRBJ1-1,.,TRBV10-3,TGTGCCATCAGTGAGTCTGGGGGAGGGGCTGAAGCTTTCTTT,CAISESGGGAEAFF
.,TRBJ1-1,.,TRBV2,TGTGCCAGCAGTGTTAGGGGGTGGGACACTGAAGCTTTCTTT,CASSVRGWDTEAFF
.,TRBJ1-2,.,TRBV7-2,TGTGCCAGCAGCTTAGCAGAGGGCAGGGTGGGCTACACCTTC,CASSLAEGRVGYTF
TRBD2,TRBJ2-1,.,TRBV5-1,TGCGCCAGCTGCCCTGGGGGACTAGCGGCCTCCTACAATGAGCAGTTCTTC,CASCPGGLAASYNEQFF
.,TRBJ1-3,.,TRBV2,TGTGCCAGCAGTGAGTTAAGTTTCGGAAACACCATATATTTT,CASSELSFGNTIYF
TRBD1,TRBJ2-5,.,TRBV3-1/TRBV3-2,TGTGCCAGCAGCCAACCCGACAGGGGCGGAGAGACCCAGTACTTC,CASSQPDRGGETQYF
TRBD1,TRBJ1-2,.,TRBV11-2,TGTGCCAGCAGGAAGACAGGGGGCTGGTCTGGCTACACCTTC,CASRKTGGWSGYTF
.,TRBJ1-5,.,TRBV2,TGTGCCAGCAGTGAAAACGGGCAAGGGCCCCAGCATTTT,CASSENGQGPQHF
TRBD2,TRBJ2-1,.,TRBV6-2/TRBV6-3,TGTGCCAGCAGTTACGGGGGGGGAGGGCTCTACAATGAGCAGTTCTTC,CASSYGGGGLYNEQFF
TRBD2,TRBJ2-7,.,TRBV9,TGTGCCAGCAGCCCCAGCCTAGCGGGATCTTACGAGCAGTACTTC,CASSPSLAGSYEQYF